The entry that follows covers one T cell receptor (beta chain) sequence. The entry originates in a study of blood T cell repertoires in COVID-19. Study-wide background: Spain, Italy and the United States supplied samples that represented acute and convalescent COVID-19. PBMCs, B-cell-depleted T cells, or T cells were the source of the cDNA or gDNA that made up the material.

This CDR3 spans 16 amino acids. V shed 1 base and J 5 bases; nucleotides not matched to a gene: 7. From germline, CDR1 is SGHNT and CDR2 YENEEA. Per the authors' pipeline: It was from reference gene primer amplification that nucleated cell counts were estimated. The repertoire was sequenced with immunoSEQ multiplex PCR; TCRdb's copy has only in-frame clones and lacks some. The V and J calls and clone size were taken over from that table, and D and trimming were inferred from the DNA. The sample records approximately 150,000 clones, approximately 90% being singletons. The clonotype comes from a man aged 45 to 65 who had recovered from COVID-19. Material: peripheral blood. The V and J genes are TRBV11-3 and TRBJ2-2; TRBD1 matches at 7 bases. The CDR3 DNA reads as TGTGCCAGCAGCTTAGGGCGAACGACAGGGACCGGGGAGCTGTTTTTT. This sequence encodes CASSLGRTTGTGELFF.